A single sample gave rise to the 3 T cell receptor beta chains below, sequenced in a study of identical twins. TCRdb redid the calling of the 5' RACE reads with MiXCR, one entry per CDR3 protein. The table records more than 650,000 distinct CDR3 sequences, 6% to 6.5% of them present only once. The specimen was naive T cells sorted from blood. The receptors here all came from a man aged 18 to 35 in good health.

This clonotype showed up just a few times. DNA for the CDR3: TGTGCCAGCAGTATGGACATTTACAATGAGCAGTTCTTC. It codes for CASSMDIYNEQFF. This chain links TRBV2 with TRBJ2-1, with D possibly matching TRBD1 (5 bases). Germline V gene lookup returns CDR1 SNHLY and CDR2 FYNNEI. V lost 5 bases and J 4 bases, leaving 9 bases between the germline ends. This CDR3 contains 13 residues.

Ten or more counts support this clonotype. The chain links TRBV12-3 or TRBV12-4 to TRBJ2-5; no firm D call. Deletions cut 3 bases from V and 2 bases from J, with 7 bases between. The CDR3 consists of 13 residues. In nucleotides, the CDR3 is TGTGCCAGCAGTTTTGTGGAGCAAGAGACCCAGTACTTC. Amino acid sequence: CASSFVEQETQYF.

Many counts were recorded for this clonotype. This chain uses TRBV7-3 with TRBJ2-1, with 10 bases identical to TRBD2. The junction had 10 bases not matched to a gene; V was cut back by 5 bases and J by 6 bases. Germline CDR1 and CDR2: SGHTA and FQGTGA. The CDR3 is 16 residues long. The CDR3 DNA reads TGTGCCAGCAGCCCCTCTAGCGGGAGAGAGCCCAATGAGCAGTTCTTC. Translating gives CASSPSSGREPNEQFF.